This passage covers 15 T cell receptor beta chains from one sample sequenced in a study of T cells in Graves' hyperthyroidism and ophthalmopathy. Authors of the study amplified TCR beta CDR3 regions from RNA transcripts. TCR CDR3 regions were first amplified by RT-PCR with HTBI primers. TCRdb ran MiXCR on the multiplex PCR reads and lists one entry per CDR3 protein. The sample records around 600,000 distinct CDR3 sequences, approximately 14% being singletons. Sequenced material: blood. These receptors were taken from a woman aged 25 to 39 with Graves' hyperthyroidism.

Comments on this clonotype: The DNA is left out, because the CDR3 cannot be placed on it with certainty; the CDR3 is given as TCRdb lists it. This CDR3 reads CASSFYICSVNSGREGTDTQYF. This chain uses TRBV7-3 with TRBJ2-3; the table's D call, TRBD2, was not checked against the DNA. Per germline, CDR1 SGHTA and CDR2 FQGTGA. The CDR3 spans 22 amino acids, including both terminal residues.

The chain joins TRBV27 to TRBJ2-7; 9 nucleotides match TRBD1. The J segment lost 4 bases and the V segment lost 6 bases, leaving 13 bases of the junction unmatched. Looked up from germline, CDR1 is MNHEY and CDR2 is SMNVEV (reference sequence). The CDR3 is 16 amino acids. The CDR3 DNA is TGTGCCAGCAGACCAACCGGGACAGGGTTAATTTACGAGCAGTACTTC. Protein product: CASRPTGTGLIYEQYF.

The chain has TRBV3-1 and TRBJ1-6; 7 nucleotides agree with TRBD1. V lost 3 bases to trimming and J lost 7 bases; unmatched junction nucleotides: 12. This CDR3 spans 17 amino acids. Germline loops: CDR1 LGHDT, CDR2 YNNKEL (reference sequence). CDR3 nucleotide sequence: TGTGCCAGCAGCCAGTTTTTAGACAGGGAAGGGAATTCACCCCTCCACTTT. Protein product: CASSQFLDREGNSPLHF.

The rearrangement joins TRBV5-4 to TRBJ2-1; 10 bases line up with TRBD2. CDR1 is SGHNT and CDR2 is YYREEE in the germline V gene (reference sequence). The J segment lost 7 bases and the V segment lost 2 bases, leaving 6 bases of the junction unmatched. The CDR3 is 15 amino acids. The CDR3 here is CASSFLTSGLNEQFF. The CDR3 coding sequence is TGTGCCAGCAGCTTCTTGACTAGCGGGTTAAATGAGCAGTTCTTC.

This clonotype was counted at least ten times. DNA of the CDR3: TGCAGCGTTGAAGGAGAGGTGTTTGGCACAGATACGCAGTATTTT. Amino acid sequence: CSVEGEVFGTDTQYF. The chain recombines TRBV29-1 with TRBJ2-3; no firm D call. CDR3 length equals 15 residues. Per germline, CDR1 SQVTM and CDR2 ANQGSEA. V lost 1 base, J lost 1 base, and 12 bases lay in between.

At least ten counts were recorded for this clonotype. The chain employs TRBV7-2 and TRBJ1-2; D is undetermined. In germline, CDR1 is SGHTA, CDR2 FQGNSA. The V end was cut by 1 base, the J end by 2 bases, with 11 bases between. The CDR3 length is 15 residues. The CDR3 coding sequence is TGTGCCAGCAGCTTAGGGGTGACAAGCAACTATGGCTACACCTTC. Translating it yields CASSLGVTSNYGYTF.

This clonotype was detected many times. The chain recombines TRBV3-1 with TRBJ2-1; D is unresolved. This CDR3 comprises 15 residues. V was cut by 3 bases and J by 3 bases, with 12 bases left in between. Germline CDR1 reads LGHDT; CDR2 reads YNNKEL (reference sequence). CDR3 region: CASSHKGPRYNEQFF. Here the CDR3 DNA reads TGTGCCAGCAGCCACAAAGGCCCGCGCTACAATGAGCAGTTCTTC.

This clonotype has a handful of counts. J is TRBJ2-3 and V is TRBV10-3; no firm D call. Deletions cut 6 bases from V and 0 bases from J, with 4 bases between. The V gene's germline CDR1 is ENHRY and CDR2 SYGVKD. The CDR3 contains 12 residues. In nucleotides, the CDR3 is TGTGCCATCAGGTCTAGCACAGATACGCAGTATTTT. Amino acids: CAIRSSTDTQYF.

The gene calls are TRBV6-1 and TRBJ2-1; 10 bases align to TRBD2. Germline CDR1 MNHNS, CDR2 SASEGT. V trimming: 5 bases; J trimming: 4 bases; junction bases outside the gene matches: 11. This CDR3 has 17 amino acids. The CDR3 coding sequence is TGTGCCAGCAGTTCCACCGGGGCTAGCGGGAGTTACAATGAGCAGTTCTTC. Translated: CASSSTGASGSYNEQFF.

V and J are TRBV15 and TRBJ2-4; 7 nucleotides match TRBD1. The CDR3 extends over 19 amino acids. CDR1 is LNHNV, CDR2 YYDKDF, per germline (reference sequence). V lost 5 bases to trimming and J lost 4 bases; unmatched junction nucleotides: 20. CDR3 nucleotide sequence: TGTGCCACCAGCGGTGGAGCATTTGGAAAGGGACAGAGAAAAAACATTCAGTACTTC. Its translation: CATSGGAFGKGQRKNIQYF.

This clonotype was seen many times. The rearrangement links TRBV30 to TRBJ1-2; no definite D call. Between the trimmed V and J ends, which lost 4 bases and 4 bases, there was a span of 16 bases. Germline assignment: CDR1 GTSNPN and CDR2 SVGIG (reference sequence). The CDR3 extends over 14 amino acids. CDR3 sequence reads: CAWKLSGRPYGYTF. As DNA, the CDR3 is TGTGCCTGGAAGCTCAGCGGGAGGCCCTATGGCTACACCTTC.

This clonotype has a count of ten or more. The chain uses TRBV3-1 and TRBJ2-3; 11 nucleotides match TRBD2. The CDR3 consists of 17 residues. CDR1 and CDR2 (germline): LGHDT, YNNKEL (reference sequence). V shed 3 bases, J shed 3 bases, and the junction held 8 bases outside the gene matches. The CDR3 DNA follows: TGTGCCAGCAGCCAGAGGGGACTAGCGGACGTAACAGATACGCAGTATTTT. Amino acids: CASSQRGLADVTDTQYF.

With respect to this clonotype: A clone one base away is much larger, so this may be a read error. The CDR3, as DNA: TGTGCCATCCCCTCCGGCCTCACAGATACGCAGTATTTT. It translates to CAIPSGLTDTQYF. The chain combines TRBV2 with TRBJ2-3; unclear D gene. The CDR3 is made up of 13 amino acids. Germline V gene lookup returns CDR1 SNHLY and CDR2 FYNNEI. Trimming took 10 bases from V and 2 from J, leaving 13 bases between them. Variable domain in full (rest from reference TRBV2 and TRBJ2-3): EPEVTQTPSHQVTQMGQEVILRCVPISNHLYFYWYRQILGQKVEFLVSFYNNEISEKSEIFDDQFSVERPDGSNFTLKIRSTKLEDSAMYFCAIPSGLTDTQYFGPGTRLTVL.

There are a few counts of this clonotype. The V call is TRBV12-3 or TRBV12-4, the J call TRBJ1-4; D ambiguous. This CDR3 spans 11 amino acids. The ends were cut back, 6 bases at V and 5 bases at J, with 4 bases in the middle. The CDR3 bases are TGTGCCAGCAGCGGAAATGAAAAACTGTTTTTT. It yields the protein CASSGNEKLFF.

This clonotype was found many times. The chain uses TRBV11-2 and TRBJ2-7; unclear D gene. V shed 2 bases and J shed 3 bases, with 2 bases lying between them. Germline values: CDR1 SGHAT, CDR2 FQNNGV. This CDR3 is 11 amino acids long. As DNA, the CDR3 is TGTGCCAGCAGCTTAATCTACGAGCAGTACTTC. Encoded protein: CASSLIYEQYF.